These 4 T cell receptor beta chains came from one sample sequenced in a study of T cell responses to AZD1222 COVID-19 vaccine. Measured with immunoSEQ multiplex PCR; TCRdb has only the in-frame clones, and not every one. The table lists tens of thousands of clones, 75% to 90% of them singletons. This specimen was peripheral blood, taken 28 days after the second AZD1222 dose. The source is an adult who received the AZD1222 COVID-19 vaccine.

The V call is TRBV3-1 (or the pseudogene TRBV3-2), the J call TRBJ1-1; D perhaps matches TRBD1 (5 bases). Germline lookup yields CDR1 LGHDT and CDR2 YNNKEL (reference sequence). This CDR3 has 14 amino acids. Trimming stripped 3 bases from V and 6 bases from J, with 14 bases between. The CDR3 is CASSQPGTEPEAFF. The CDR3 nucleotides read TGTGCCAGCAGCCAGCCCGGGACCGAGCCTGAAGCTTTCTTT.

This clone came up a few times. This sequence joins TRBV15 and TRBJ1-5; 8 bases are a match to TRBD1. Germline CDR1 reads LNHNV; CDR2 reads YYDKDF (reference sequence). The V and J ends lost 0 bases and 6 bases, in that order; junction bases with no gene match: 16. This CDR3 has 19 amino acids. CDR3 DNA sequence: TGTGCCACCAGCAGAGATCTTCGAGGACAGGGCCTAGGAAGTCAGCCCCAGCATTTT. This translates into CATSRDLRGQGLGSQPQHF. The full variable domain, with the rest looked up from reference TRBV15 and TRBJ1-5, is DAMVIQNPRYQVTQFGKPVTLSCSQTLNHNVMYWYQQKSSQAPKLLFHYYDKDFNNEADTPDNFQSRRPNTSFCFLDIRSPGLGDTAMYLCATSRDLRGQGLGSQPQHFGDGTRLSIL.

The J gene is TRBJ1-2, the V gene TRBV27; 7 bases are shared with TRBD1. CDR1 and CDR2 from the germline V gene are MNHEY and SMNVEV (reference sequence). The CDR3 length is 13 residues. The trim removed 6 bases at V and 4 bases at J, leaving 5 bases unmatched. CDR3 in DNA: TGTGCCAGCAGCGGGACAGCGGCCTATGGCTACACCTTC. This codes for CASSGTAAYGYTF.

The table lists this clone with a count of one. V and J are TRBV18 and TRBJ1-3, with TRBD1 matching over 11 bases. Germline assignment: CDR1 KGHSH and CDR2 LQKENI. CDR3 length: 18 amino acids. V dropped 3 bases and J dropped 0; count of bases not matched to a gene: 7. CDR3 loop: CASSPLTGTGGSGNTIYF. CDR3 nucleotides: TGTGCCAGCTCACCCCTGACCGGGACAGGGGGCTCTGGAAACACCATATATTTT.